Listed below are T cell receptor beta chains from one sample, sequenced in a study of blood T cell repertoires in COVID-19. Clones were read by immunoSEQ multiplex PCR, and TCRdb kept only the in-frame ones, dropping some. The repertoire has about 210,000 clones, roughly four fifths of them found once; the top ten carry around 9.2%. The sequenced material came from PBMCs or T cells enriched from blood (not recorded which). These receptors were collected from a man aged 40-55 years who had recovered from COVID-19. Both conserved end residues are part of each CDR3. D genes are given only for firm matches. The listing skips clone size in some rows; elsewhere it reads once, few, many or a size class.

.	TRBV6-1	TRBJ1-5	.	TGTGCCAGCAGTGATGGTGGAGTCTATCAGCCCCAGCATTTT	CASSDGGVYQPQHF
.	TRBV7-8	TRBJ2-1	.	TGTGCCAGCAGCTTAGGGGGCTTTAGTGAGCAGTTCTTC	CASSLGGFSEQFF
few	TRBV7-9	TRBJ1-1	.	TGTGCCAGCACCCCGCGGGGGGCGACTGAAGCTTTCTTT	CASTPRGATEAFF
once	TRBV15	TRBJ1-5	TRBD1	TGTGCCACCAGCCGGGACAGGGAGGCGCAGCCCCAGCATTTT	CATSRDREAQPQHF
.	TRBV30	TRBJ1-4	.	TGTGCCTGGAGTCTAAAGACAGGTCTTAATGAAAAACTGTTTTTT	CAWSLKTGLNEKLFF
.	TRBV7-2	TRBJ1-2	.	TGTGCCAGCAGCTTAACGCCGGGGTCTAACTATGGCTACACCTTC	CASSLTPGSNYGYTF
.	TRBV4-1	TRBJ1-2	.	TGCGCCAGCAGCCAAGGAGCGCGCGTCTATGGCTACACCTTC	CASSQGARVYGYTF
.	TRBV30	TRBJ1-2	.	TGTGCCTGGACAGGAGGCTTCGACTATGGCTACACCTTC	CAWTGGFDYGYTF
.	TRBV5-4	TRBJ2-7	TRBD1	TGTGCCAGCAGCCCGGGACAGGGGGGCAGCGAGCAGTACTTC	CASSPGQGGSEQYF
.	TRBV6-5	TRBJ2-2	TRBD1	TGTGCCAGCAAACAGGGGCGGAACACCGGGGAGCTGTTTTTT	CASKQGRNTGELFF
.	TRBV19	TRBJ1-4	.	TGTGCCAGTCGTCTCCGGAGGGCAACTAATGAAAAACTGTTTTTT	CASRLRRATNEKLFF
.	TRBV18	TRBJ2-1	.	TGTGCCAGCTCACCACTAACAGGGCGGGATGAGCAGTTCTTC	CASSPLTGRDEQFF
.	TRBV19	TRBJ2-2	TRBD2	TGTGCCAGTAGTACCGGGACTAGCGGGTACGGGGAGCTGTTTTTT	CASSTGTSGYGELFF
.	TRBV7-9	TRBJ1-5	.	TGTGCCAGCAGCTCGTGGACAGAATCCCTAGCGGAGGCCCAGCATTTT	CASSSWTESLAEAQHF
.	TRBV19	TRBJ1-1	TRBD1	TGTGCCACCAGGGACAGGGCGAACACTGAAGCTTTCTTT	CATRDRANTEAFF
.	TRBV5-6	TRBJ2-7	.	TGTGCCAGCAGCTACGCGGCAGGGAACTACTACGAGCAGTACTTC	CASSYAAGNYYEQYF